This T cell receptor beta chain comes out of a study of blood T cells in healthy people across ages. This CDR3 has 13 amino acids. Germline assignment: CDR1 SGHRS and CDR2 YFSETQ. The second PCR ran roughly 6 to 11 cycles with a sample-barcoded 5' primer and J-beta primers. TCRdb analysed the 5' RACE reads with MiXCR anew, one entry per CDR3 protein. Altogether about 380,000 distinct CDR3 sequences are present, 45% to 65% being singletons, with the ten largest covering 51%. Donors ranged from roughly 6 to 95 years old and were healthy Caucasians in Russia. Broader study findings: It was the long-lived donors that had more naive CD4+ cells and higher diversity than aged donors. Older individuals had lower TCR beta diversity per million T cells (the decline was roughly linear).

This clonotype was seen only a few times. Its antigen is as yet unknown. V gene TRBV5-1 combines with J gene TRBJ2-4; D remains ambiguous. The DNA matches TRBJ2-7 better at its end, which makes the J call doubtful. What was sequenced was blood. The source is a man in his 60s in good health. The CDR3 loop is CASSLGKAYEQYF. In nucleotides, the CDR3 is TGCGCCAGCAGCTTGGGCAAAGCCTACGAGCAGTACTTC.